The 26 T cell receptor beta chains in this list originate from one sample, sequenced in a study of cytomegalovirus exposure and HLA in healthy donors. Produced via immunoSEQ multiplex PCR; TCRdb's table is partial and in-frame only. In the table there are 260,000 or so clones, around 89% of which are singletons. The material sequenced was PBMCs. The receptors come from a woman aged 18-29 years in good health and CMV-seronegative.

The chain carries TRBV10-3 and TRBJ2-7; the match to TRBD2 covers 7 bases. The CDR3 extends over 19 amino acids. Germline V gene sequence: CDR1 ENHRY, CDR2 SYGVKD. Trimming cost V 0 bases and J 0 bases; bases outside gene matches: 14. Here the CDR3 reads CAISESSLMSSGPSYEQYF. DNA for the CDR3: TGTGCCATCAGTGAGTCGAGTTTGATGAGTAGCGGGCCCTCCTACGAGCAGTACTTC.

This clone showed up just once. This chain uses TRBV29-1 with TRBJ1-1; D remains ambiguous. V lost 0 bases and J lost 10, with 15 bases in between. Germline CDR1 SQVTM, CDR2 ANQGSEA. This CDR3 has 13 residues. In DNA form, the CDR3 reads TGCAGCGTTGAAGACGGTAGGTCGAGGGTAGCTTTCTTT. It codes for CSVEDGRSRVAFF. Filled out from reference TRBV29-1 and TRBJ1-1, the complete variable domain reads SAVISQKPSRDICQRGTSLTIQCQVDSQVTMMFWYRQQPGQSLTLIATANQGSEATYESGFVIDKFPISRPNLTFSTLTVSNMSPEDSSIYLCSVEDGRSRVAFFGQGTRLTVV.

The chain uses TRBV6-6 and TRBJ2-1; TRBD2 agrees at 10 bases. After removal of 2 bases from V and 8 bases from J, the junction contained 0 bases not matched to a gene. CDR1 is MNHNY and CDR2 is SVGAGI in the germline V gene (reference sequence). CDR3 size: 13 residues. CDR3 sequence: CASSYLAGDEQFF. DNA for the CDR3: TGTGCCAGCAGTTACCTAGCGGGAGATGAGCAGTTCTTC.

CDR3 coding DNA: TGTGCCAGCAGCTCGCGCTCTGGAAACACCATATATTTT. It specifies CASSSRSGNTIYF. This chain connects TRBV5-6 to TRBJ1-3, with no clear D. The CDR3 has 13 amino acids. V gave up 3 bases and J gave up 0 bases, with 4 bases separating them. Germline CDR1 and CDR2: SGHDT and YYEEEE.

V gene TRBV28 combines with J gene TRBJ1-2; TRBD1 aligns across 9 bases. The CDR3 contains 17 residues. With V trimmed by 4 bases and J by 0 bases, 9 bases remained unmatched. Germline assignment: CDR1 MDHEN and CDR2 SYDVKM. CDR3 bases: TGTGCCAGCAGTTCCACCCGACAGGGGGGACCTAACTATGGCTACACCTTC. It codes for CASSSTRQGGPNYGYTF.

The rearrangement joins TRBV10-3 to TRBJ1-4; D gene uncertain. The V gene's germline CDR1 is ENHRY and CDR2 SYGVKD. The ends were cut back, 8 bases at V and 4 bases at J, with 8 bases in the middle. The CDR3 is 12 residues long. Written as DNA, the CDR3 is TGTGCCATCGGCGGGGTTAATGAAAAACTGTTTTTT. Its protein product is CAIGGVNEKLFF.

The genes are TRBV28 and TRBJ2-2; D ambiguous. V lost 10 bases and J lost 3, with 12 bases in between. This CDR3 region has 13 residues. Per the germline V gene, CDR1 is MDHEN and CDR2 is SYDVKM. The CDR3: CAMLRSDTGELFF. The CDR3 nucleotides read TGTGCCATGCTACGAAGCGACACCGGGGAGCTGTTTTTT.

This clone was observed once. CDR3 in DNA: TGTGCCATCAGTTACAGGGGAGAGACTGAAGCTTTCTTT. This codes for CAISYRGETEAFF. The chain uses TRBV10-3 and TRBJ1-1, with 7 bases aligning to TRBD1. CDR1 is ENHRY, CDR2 SYGVKD, per germline. V was pared by 5 bases and J by 5 bases, with 5 bases of the junction left unmatched. This CDR3 region has 13 residues.

V gene TRBV9 combines with J gene TRBJ2-2; TRBD2 is a possible D gene (5 bases). Trimming took off 2 bases at V and 1 base at J, with 12 bases between the two ends. This CDR3 region has 16 residues. CDR1 is SGDLS, CDR2 YYNGEE, per germline. DNA for the CDR3: TGTGCCAGCAGCGTCTCCTCCGGGATGAACACCGGGGAGCTGTTTTTT. Encoded protein: CASSVSSGMNTGELFF. The full variable domain, in which reference TRBV9 and TRBJ2-2 provide the parts outside the CDR3, is DSGVTQTPKHLITATGQRVTLRCSPRSGDLSVYWYQQSLDQGLQFLIQYYNGEERAKGNILERFSAQQFPDLHSELNLSSLELGDSALYFCASSVSSGMNTGELFFGEGSRLTVL.

This clone showed up just once. The V gene is TRBV28, the J gene TRBJ1-1, with a weak D call TRBD1 (6 bases). Germline V gene data show CDR1 as MDHEN and CDR2 as SYDVKM. With 3 bases removed from V and 3 bases from J, the gap between germline ends came to 14 bases. The CDR3 consists of 15 residues. The CDR3 spells CASSFRGLADTEAFF. The CDR3 nucleotides read TGTGCCAGCAGTTTTCGGGGGCTAGCGGACACTGAAGCTTTCTTT.

This clone was counted a few times. The chain joins TRBV2 to TRBJ2-7; a possible D gene is TRBD1 (6 bases). The CDR3 is 14 amino acids. Germline assignment: CDR1 SNHLY and CDR2 FYNNEI. V was clipped by 8 bases and J by 2 bases, with 16 bases between them. The CDR3 DNA sequence: TGTGCCAGCGGGGCCTGGGCAGGGGCCTACGAGCAGTACTTC. Protein: CASGAWAGAYEQYF. The full variable domain, with the rest looked up from reference TRBV2 and TRBJ2-7, is EPEVTQTPSHQVTQMGQEVILRCVPISNHLYFYWYRQILGQKVEFLVSFYNNEISEKSEIFDDQFSVERPDGSNFTLKIRSTKLEDSAMYFCASGAWAGAYEQYFGPGTRLTVT.

This chain links TRBV7-3 with TRBJ1-1, with D maybe TRBD1 (6 bases). With 5 bases removed from V and 3 bases from J, the gap between germline ends came to 16 bases. Germline values: CDR1 SGHTA, CDR2 FQGTGA. The CDR3 sequence is 15 residues long. CDR3 region: CASSPGHRDDTEAFF. The CDR3 nucleotides are TGTGCCAGCAGCCCCGGCCACAGGGACGACACTGAAGCTTTCTTT.

V is TRBV27 and J is TRBJ1-4, with D possibly matching TRBD1 (6 bases). The CDR3 has 13 amino acids. The ends were cut back, 6 bases at V and 10 bases at J, with 15 bases in the middle. Looked up from germline, CDR1 is MNHEY and CDR2 is SMNVEV (reference sequence). CDR3 residues: CASRQVFRGKLFF. For the CDR3, the DNA is TGTGCCAGCAGACAGGTCTTCAGGGGAAAACTGTTTTTT.

This CDR3 reads CASSPTSGPFYEQYF. CDR3 coding DNA: TGTGCCAGCAGCCCGACTAGCGGGCCATTCTACGAGCAGTACTTC. V and J are TRBV7-8 and TRBJ2-7; 10 nucleotides match TRBD2. J lost 3 bases, V lost 5 bases, and 7 bases had no gene match. Germline loops: CDR1 SGHVS, CDR2 FQNEAQ. CDR3 size: 15 residues. Using reference TRBV7-8 and TRBJ2-7 for the parts outside the CDR3, the full variable domain is GAGVSQSPRYKVAKRGQDVALRCDPISGHVSLFWYQQALGQGPEFLTYFQNEAQLDKSGLPSDRFFAERPEGSVSTLKIQRTQQEDSAVYLCASSPTSGPFYEQYFGPGTRLTVT.

The rearrangement links TRBV15 to TRBJ2-7; 9 bases line up with TRBD1. The trim removed 1 base at V and 6 bases at J, leaving 7 bases unmatched. This CDR3 region has 15 residues. In germline, CDR1 is LNHNV, CDR2 YYDKDF (reference sequence). The DNA for the CDR3 is TGTGCCACCAGCAGAGTGACGGGACAGGGTGGCGAGCAGTACTTC. Translating gives CATSRVTGQGGEQYF.

This clone was counted once. J is TRBJ2-7 and V is TRBV10-2; TRBD2 matches at 10 bases. V dropped 10 bases and J dropped 6; count of bases not matched to a gene: 15. CDR1 and CDR2 (germline): WSHSY, SAAADI. The CDR3 spans 15 residues. The DNA for the CDR3 is TGCGCCACCAAATCCCCGGGACTAGCGATTTCCGAGCAGTACTTC. The encoded protein is CATKSPGLAISEQYF.

CDR3 bases: TGTGCCAGCAGCTTAGAGGCCGGGAACTATAATTCACCCCTCCACTTT. Encoded protein: CASSLEAGNYNSPLHF. The rearrangement joins TRBV7-6 to TRBJ1-6, with D hard to call. Germline CDR1 reads SGHVS; CDR2 reads FNYEAQ. This CDR3 contains 16 residues. Trimming pared 1 base from V and 3 bases from J, leaving 10 bases between.

The genes are TRBV7-6 and TRBJ2-1; D possibly corresponds to TRBD2 (5 bases). Germline lookup yields CDR1 SGHVS and CDR2 FNYEAQ. The CDR3 consists of 18 residues. Between the trimmed V and J ends, which lost 3 bases and 0 bases, there was a span of 18 bases. CDR3 coding DNA: TGTGCCAGCAGCTTGGACGGGGTCCCACTGAGCTCCTACAATGAGCAGTTCTTC. It is translated as CASSLDGVPLSSYNEQFF. Drawing the rest from reference TRBV7-6 and TRBJ2-1, the complete variable domain is GAGVSQSPRYKVTKRGQDVALRCDPISGHVSLYWYRQALGQGPEFLTYFNYEAQQDKSGLPNDRFSAERPEGSISTLTIQRTEQRDSAMYRCASSLDGVPLSSYNEQFFGPGTRLTVL.

The chain joins TRBV4-1 to TRBJ1-1; maybe TRBD1 (5 bases). Germline CDR1 is MGHRA and CDR2 is YSYEKL. The CDR3 has 15 residues. V lost 4 bases to trimming and J lost 3 bases, with 15 bases between them. CDR3 DNA: TGCGCCAGCAGCCGCGGACCAGTAGGGGACACTGAAGCTTTCTTT. Translation gives CASSRGPVGDTEAFF.

The J gene is TRBJ1-1, the V gene TRBV5-1, with a tentative D call TRBD1 (6 bases). This CDR3 has 16 residues. Trimming stripped 3 bases from V and 0 bases from J, with 15 bases between. The germline gives CDR1 SGHRS, CDR2 YFSETQ. DNA for the CDR3: TGCGCCAGCAGCTCCCCCGCAGGGGCCATGAACACTGAAGCTTTCTTT. Its protein is CASSSPAGAMNTEAFF.

This chain connects TRBV29-1 to TRBJ2-1, with 13 positions matching TRBD2. With V trimmed by 6 bases and J by 12 bases, 8 bases remained unmatched. CDR1 is SQVTM and CDR2 is ANQGSEA in the germline V gene. This CDR3 comprises 13 residues. The CDR3 coding sequence is TGCAGCGTACTAGCGGGAGGGCCAATCGGGCAGTTCTTC. Translation: CSVLAGGPIGQFF.

The chain has TRBV14 and TRBJ1-5; D ambiguous. The CDR3 extends over 19 amino acids. Per germline, CDR1 SGHDN and CDR2 FVKESK. Trimming shortened V by 2 bases and J by 0 bases, and 20 bases separated the two germline ends. The CDR3: CASSQTYPSPMSSNQPQHF. In DNA, the CDR3 is TGTGCCAGCAGCCAAACTTATCCCTCCCCGATGAGTAGCAATCAGCCCCAGCATTTT.

The chain is built from TRBV6-1 and TRBJ2-1; 16 bases align to TRBD2. Germline V CDR1 and CDR2: MNHNS, SASEGT. The CDR3 consists of 15 residues. V was clipped by 6 bases and J by 8 bases; unmatched bases: 4. The CDR3 is CASRTGLAGGDEQFF. The CDR3 DNA sequence: TGTGCCAGCAGGACGGGACTAGCGGGAGGGGATGAGCAGTTCTTC.

Here the CDR3 reads CASSPFGVITDTQYF. Written as DNA, the CDR3 is TGTGCCAGCAGCCCGTTCGGGGTGATCACAGATACGCAGTATTTT. The V call is TRBV13, the J call TRBJ2-3; tentative D call: TRBD2 (5 bases). The CDR3 runs to 15 residues. V lost 5 bases and J lost 2, with 14 bases in between. The V gene's germline CDR1 is PRHDT and CDR2 FYEKMQ (reference sequence).

This sequence joins TRBV14 and TRBJ1-4; 8 bases agree with TRBD1. V was pared by 1 base and J by 6 bases, with 7 bases of the junction left unmatched. This CDR3 has 16 residues. Germline V gene data show CDR1 as SGHDN and CDR2 as FVKESK. Here the CDR3 reads CASSQGLGTGHEKLFF. The CDR3 bases are TGTGCCAGCAGCCAAGGATTGGGGACAGGACATGAAAAACTGTTTTTT.

The V and J genes are TRBV19 and TRBJ1-3; no definite D call. The CDR3 covers 14 residues. CDR1 is LNHDA, CDR2 SQIVND, per germline (reference sequence). V was clipped by 1 base and J by 4 bases, with 8 bases between them. The CDR3 region is CASSIGSGGNTIYF. The CDR3 DNA reads TGTGCCAGTAGTATAGGGTCAGGCGGAAACACCATATATTTT.